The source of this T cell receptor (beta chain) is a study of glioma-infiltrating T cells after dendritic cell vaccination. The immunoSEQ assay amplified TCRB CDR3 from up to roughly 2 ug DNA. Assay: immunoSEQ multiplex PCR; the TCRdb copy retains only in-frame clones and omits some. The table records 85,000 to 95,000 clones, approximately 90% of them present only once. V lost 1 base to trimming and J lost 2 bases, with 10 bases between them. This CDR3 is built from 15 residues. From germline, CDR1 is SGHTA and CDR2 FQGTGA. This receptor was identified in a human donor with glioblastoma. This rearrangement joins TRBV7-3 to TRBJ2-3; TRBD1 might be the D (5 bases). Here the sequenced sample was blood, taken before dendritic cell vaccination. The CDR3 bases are TGTGCCAGCAGCTTAAACAGTGGGGCCACAGATACGCAGTATTTT. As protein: CASSLNSGATDTQYF.